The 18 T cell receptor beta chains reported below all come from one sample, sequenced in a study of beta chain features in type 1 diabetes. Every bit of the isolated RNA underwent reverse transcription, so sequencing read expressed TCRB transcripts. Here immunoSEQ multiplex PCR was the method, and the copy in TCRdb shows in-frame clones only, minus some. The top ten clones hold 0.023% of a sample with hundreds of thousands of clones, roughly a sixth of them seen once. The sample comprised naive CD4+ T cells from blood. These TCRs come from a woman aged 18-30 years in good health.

CDR3: CASTRSGRADNEQFF. CDR3 nucleotides: TGTGCCAGCACCCGTAGCGGGAGGGCAGACAATGAGCAGTTCTTC. The chain combines TRBV9 with TRBJ2-1; 11 nucleotides match TRBD2. The CDR3 has 15 residues. The V and J ends lost 6 bases and 5 bases, in that order; junction bases with no gene match: 7. Germline CDR1 SGDLS, CDR2 YYNGEE.

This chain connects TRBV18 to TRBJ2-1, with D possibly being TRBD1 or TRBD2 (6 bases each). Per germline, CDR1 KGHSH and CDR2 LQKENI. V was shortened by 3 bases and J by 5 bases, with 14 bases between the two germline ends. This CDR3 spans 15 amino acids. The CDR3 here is CASSPDLGGHNEQFF. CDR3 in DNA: TGTGCCAGCTCACCGGACTTAGGGGGGCACAATGAGCAGTTCTTC.

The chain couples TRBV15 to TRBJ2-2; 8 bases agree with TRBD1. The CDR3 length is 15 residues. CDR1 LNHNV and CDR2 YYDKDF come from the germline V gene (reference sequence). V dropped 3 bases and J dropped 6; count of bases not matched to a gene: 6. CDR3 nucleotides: TGTGCCACCAGCAGTCAGGGGGCGGATTCCGGGGAGCTGTTTTTT. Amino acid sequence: CATSSQGADSGELFF.

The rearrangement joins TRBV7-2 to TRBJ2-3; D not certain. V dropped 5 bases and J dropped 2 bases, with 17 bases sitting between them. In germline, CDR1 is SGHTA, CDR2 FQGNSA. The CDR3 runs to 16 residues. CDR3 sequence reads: CASSKGPLLTTDTQYF. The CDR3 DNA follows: TGTGCCAGCAGCAAAGGTCCACTTCTCACCACAGATACGCAGTATTTT.

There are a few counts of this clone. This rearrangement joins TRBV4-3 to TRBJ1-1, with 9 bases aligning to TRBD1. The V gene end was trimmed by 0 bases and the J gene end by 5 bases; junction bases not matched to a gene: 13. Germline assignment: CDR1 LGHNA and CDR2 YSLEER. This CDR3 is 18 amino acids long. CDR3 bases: TGCGCCAGCAGCCAAGAACCGGGACAGGGTATTAGGGGAACTGAAGCTTTCTTT. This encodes CASSQEPGQGIRGTEAFF.

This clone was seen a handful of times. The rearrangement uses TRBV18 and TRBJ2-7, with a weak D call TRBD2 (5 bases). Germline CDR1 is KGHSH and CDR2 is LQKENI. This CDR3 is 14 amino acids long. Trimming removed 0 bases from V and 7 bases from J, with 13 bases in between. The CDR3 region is CASSPPLARGEQYF. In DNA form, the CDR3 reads TGTGCCAGCTCACCACCCTTGGCCCGGGGTGAGCAGTACTTC. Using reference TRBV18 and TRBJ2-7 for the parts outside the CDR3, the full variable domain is NAGVMQNPRHLVRRRGQEARLRCSPMKGHSHVYWYRQLPEEGLKFMVYLQKENIIDESGMPKERFSAEFPKEGPSILRIQQVVRGDSAAYFCASSPPLARGEQYFGPGTRLTVT.

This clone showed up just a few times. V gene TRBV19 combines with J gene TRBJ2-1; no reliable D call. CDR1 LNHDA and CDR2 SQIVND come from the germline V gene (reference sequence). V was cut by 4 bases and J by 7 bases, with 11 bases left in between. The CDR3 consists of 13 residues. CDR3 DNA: TGTGCCAGTAGTACACACTTTTGGAATGAGCAGTTCTTC. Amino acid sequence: CASSTHFWNEQFF.

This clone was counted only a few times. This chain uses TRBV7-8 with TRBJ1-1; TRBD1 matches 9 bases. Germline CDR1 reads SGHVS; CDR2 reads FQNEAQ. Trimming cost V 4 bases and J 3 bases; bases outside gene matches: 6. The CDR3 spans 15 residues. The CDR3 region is CASSYRGLWDTEAFF. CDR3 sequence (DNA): TGTGCCAGCAGCTACAGGGGGCTATGGGACACTGAAGCTTTCTTT.

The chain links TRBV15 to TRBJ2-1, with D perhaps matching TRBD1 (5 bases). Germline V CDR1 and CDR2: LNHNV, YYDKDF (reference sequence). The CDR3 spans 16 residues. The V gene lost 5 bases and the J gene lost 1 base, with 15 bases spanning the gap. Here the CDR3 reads CATSSPEGASYNEQFF. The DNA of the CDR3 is TGTGCCACCAGCTCACCCGAAGGGGCTTCCTACAATGAGCAGTTCTTC.

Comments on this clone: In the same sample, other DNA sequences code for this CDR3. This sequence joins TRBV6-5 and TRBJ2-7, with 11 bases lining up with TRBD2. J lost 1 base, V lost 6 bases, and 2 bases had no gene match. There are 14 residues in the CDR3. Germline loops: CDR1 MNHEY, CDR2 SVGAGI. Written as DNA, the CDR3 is TGTGCCAGCAGCAGACTAGCGGGATCCTACGAGCAGTACTTC. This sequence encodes CASSRLAGSYEQYF.

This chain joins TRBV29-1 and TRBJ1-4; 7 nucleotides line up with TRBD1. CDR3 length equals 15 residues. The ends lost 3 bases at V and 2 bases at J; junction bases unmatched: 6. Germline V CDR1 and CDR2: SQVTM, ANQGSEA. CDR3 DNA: TGCAGCGTTGAGGGACAGCGAGACACTAATGAAAAACTGTTTTTT. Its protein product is CSVEGQRDTNEKLFF.

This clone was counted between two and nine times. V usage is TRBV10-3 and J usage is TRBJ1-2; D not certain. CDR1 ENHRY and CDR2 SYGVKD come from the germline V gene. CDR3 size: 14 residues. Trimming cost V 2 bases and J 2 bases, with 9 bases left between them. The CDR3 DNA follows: TGTGCCATCAGTGAGGGCCCTCTAAACTATGGCTACACCTTC. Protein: CAISEGPLNYGYTF.

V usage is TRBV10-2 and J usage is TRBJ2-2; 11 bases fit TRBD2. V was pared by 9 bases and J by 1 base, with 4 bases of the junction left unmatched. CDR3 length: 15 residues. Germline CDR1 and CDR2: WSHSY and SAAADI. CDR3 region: CASLLAGGNTGELFF. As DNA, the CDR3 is TGCGCCAGTCTGCTAGCGGGAGGGAACACCGGGGAGCTGTTTTTT.

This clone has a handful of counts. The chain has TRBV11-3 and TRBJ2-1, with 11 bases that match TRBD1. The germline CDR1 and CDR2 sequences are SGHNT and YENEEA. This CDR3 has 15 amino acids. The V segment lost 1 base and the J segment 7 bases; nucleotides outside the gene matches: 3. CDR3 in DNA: TGTGCCAGCAGCTTAGGCTGGGACAGGGGGAATGAGCAGTTCTTC. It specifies CASSLGWDRGNEQFF.

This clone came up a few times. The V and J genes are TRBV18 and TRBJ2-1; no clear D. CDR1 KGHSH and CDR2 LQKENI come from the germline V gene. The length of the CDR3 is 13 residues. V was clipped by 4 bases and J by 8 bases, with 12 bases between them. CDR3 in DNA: TGTGCCAGCTCACGCCCGGAGATACATGAGCAGTTCTTC. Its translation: CASSRPEIHEQFF.

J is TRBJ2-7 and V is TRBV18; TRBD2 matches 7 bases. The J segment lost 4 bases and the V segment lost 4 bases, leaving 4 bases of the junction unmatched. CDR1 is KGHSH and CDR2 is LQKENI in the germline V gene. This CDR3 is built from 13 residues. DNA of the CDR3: TGTGCCAGCTCACTCAGCGGGACTTACGAGCAGTACTTC. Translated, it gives CASSLSGTYEQYF.

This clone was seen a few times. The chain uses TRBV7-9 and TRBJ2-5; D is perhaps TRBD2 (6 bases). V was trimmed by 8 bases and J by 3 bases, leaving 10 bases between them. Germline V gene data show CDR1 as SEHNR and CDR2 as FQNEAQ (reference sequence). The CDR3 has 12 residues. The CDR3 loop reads CASGSSEETQYF. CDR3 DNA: TGTGCCAGCGGATCTAGCGAAGAGACCCAGTACTTC. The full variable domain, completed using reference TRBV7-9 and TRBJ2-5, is DTGVSQNPRHKITKRGQNVTFRCDPISEHNRLYWYRQTLGQGPEFLTYFQNEAQLEKSRLLSDRFSAERPKGSFSTLEIQRTEQGDSAMYLCASGSSEETQYFGPGTRLLVL.

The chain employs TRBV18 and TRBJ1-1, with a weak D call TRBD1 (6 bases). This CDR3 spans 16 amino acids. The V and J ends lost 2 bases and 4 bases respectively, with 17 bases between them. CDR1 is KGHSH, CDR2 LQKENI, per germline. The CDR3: CASSPRTERGGTEAFF. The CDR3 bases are TGTGCCAGCTCACCAAGGACAGAGCGCGGGGGCACTGAAGCTTTCTTT.